This T cell receptor (beta chain) came from a study of T cell changes during pregnancy in multiple sclerosis. Here immunoSEQ multiplex PCR was the method, and the copy in TCRdb shows in-frame clones only, minus some. Here the sample spans about 52,000 clones, approximately 92% being singletons. This receptor was obtained from a female donor with multiple sclerosis, enrolled in a pregnancy study. The sequenced sample was CD4+ T cells from peripheral blood mononuclear cells, obtained in the third trimester of pregnancy.

The CDR3 coding sequence is TGTGCCAGCATGCCTTTTGGGGCCCAGGGGATCACAGATACGCAGTATTTT. It translates to CASMPFGAQGITDTQYF. This rearrangement joins TRBV27 to TRBJ2-3; possible D gene TRBD1, 6 bases. Germline V gives CDR1 MNHEY, CDR2 SMNVEV (reference sequence). V was shortened by 7 bases and J by 2 bases, with 22 bases between the two germline ends. The CDR3 spans 17 residues.